This T cell receptor (beta chain) was captured in a study of blood T cell repertoires in COVID-19 (dated by TCRdb to 2019 to 2021). Turning to the overall study: The collaborator samples originated in the United States, Italy and Spain and spanned the acute and convalescent phases of COVID-19. Samples were obtained from the ongoing ImmuneRACE study (first 160 participants) and from 1,254 subjects provided by 6 global collaborators. A de-identified subject ID, COVID-19 status, age in years and sex were almost always included in the sample metadata. The repertoires were released in a freely available public database intended as a resource for research on the immune response to SARS-CoV-2. Subjects who had been exposed to COVID-19, were actively infected with it, or had recovered from it provided the deeply sampled blood TCRbeta repertoires that made up the dataset. The material from the prospective study consisted of cDNA or gDNA derived from T cells, B-cell-depleted T cells, or PBMCs. Where available, HLA class I and class II types were taken from metadata supplied by the sample provider and were not determined by assay-based typing. Overall results and qualifications from the work: Clinical and demographic metadata were provided uncurated, with the amount varying by source and participant.

About this clone itself: It lacks a known antigen. No quality values exist for individual bases; no much larger clone is one base distant.

Whole blood was collected in K2EDTA tubes by collaborating institutions according to the institutions' own protocols. For TCRbeta analysis, collaborator samples were shipped as frozen whole blood, as isolated PBMCs, or as DNA extracted from either sample type. TCRbeta CDR3 regions were amplified from genomic DNA using the immunoSEQ Assay, a bias-controlled multiplex PCR. As for the authors' bioinformatics: The number of nucleated cells in each sample was estimated from the amplification of reference gene primers within the assay. Sequence reads were collapsed and filtered to measure the absolute abundance of every unique TCRbeta CDR3 rearrangement. For each sample, productive Simpson clonality was calculated as the square root of Simpson's diversity index across productive rearrangements. TCRdb re-hosts the immuneACCESS table, in-frame sequences only. Its copies lack some clones; in the studies checked, an unresolved V gene accounts for under half of them, and the cause for the rest is not known. V and J calls and clone size are as listed in that table; D and trimming were resolved from the DNA. This sample comprises some 120,000 clones, 88% of them detected only once. Together, the top ten hold more than 1.5% of the sample.

For this chain, trimming is 3 bases at the V end and 4 bases at the J end, and the number of junction bases without a gene match is 2. Based on the germline V gene, the CDR1 and CDR2 sequences are MDHEN and SYDVKM. Spanning cysteine to phenylalanine, the CDR3 consists of 14 amino acids. Solely the CDR3 DNA is kept, with 42 bases framed from the first base. The sequence links TRBV28 to TRBJ1-4; TRBD1 matches 7 bases in the middle. This clonotype was sampled from a human donor in a cohort sampled during active COVID-19. Specimen: peripheral blood. The CDR3 protein sequence reads: CASSFHRGNEKLFF. The sequenced DNA: TGTGCCAGCAGTTTCCACAGGGGTAATGAAAAACTGTTTTTT.